The present TCR beta chain was sequenced within a study of blood T cell repertoires in COVID-19. Study background: Sites across the United States, Italy and Spain contributed samples from acute and convalescent COVID-19. Sample material is recorded as cDNA or gDNA derived from T cells, B-cell-depleted T cells, or PBMCs.

The count of this clone is one. Only in-frame clones appear in the TCRdb table, and some are missing; sequencing was by immunoSEQ multiplex PCR. The sample contains 98,000 or so clones, roughly 84% of which appear only once. This CDR3 has 14 residues. V was clipped by 3 bases and J by 4 bases, with 15 bases between them. Germline lookup yields CDR1 DFQATT and CDR2 SNEGSKA (reference sequence). The chain links TRBV20-1 to TRBJ1-2, with D unclear. The sequence came from a woman aged 60-75 years in a cohort sampled during active or convalescent COVID-19. Sequencing was done on a sample of peripheral blood. The CDR3 DNA reads as TGCAGTGCTAGTTCCGGCCCAGGAATCTATGGCTACACCTTC. Translation: CSASSGPGIYGYTF.